This TCR beta chain was captured by sequencing in a study of patients and donors after allogeneic stem cell transplantation. TCRdb reprocessed the RT-PCR reads via MiXCR and lists one record per CDR3 protein. In the table there are fewer than 180,000 distinct CDR3 sequences, about two fifths of which are singletons. The CDR3 has 12 residues. The ends were cut back, 7 bases at V and 6 bases at J, with 15 bases in the middle. CDR1 and CDR2 from the germline V gene are GTSNPN and SVGIG (reference sequence). This clonotype has only a few counts. Sample: blood, either unsorted or a sorted T cell fraction (not recorded which). The source is a human donor who was either an allogeneic HSCT recipient or a stem cell or donor lymphocyte infusion donor (not recorded which). It is not recorded whose cells these are; they may come from a transplant donor. The gene calls are TRBV30 and TRBJ1-2; D gene unclear. Here the CDR3 reads CASTWAGHGYTF. CDR3 DNA: TGTGCCTCTACCTGGGCCGGCCATGGCTACACCTTC.